These 7 T cell receptor beta chains came from one sample sequenced in a study of radiation and T cells in renal cell carcinoma. Sequencing was performed with immunoSEQ multiplex PCR; in TCRdb, only in-frame clones are kept and a portion is missing. The data contain roughly 150,000 clones, roughly 89% of them singletons. Time point in this sample: blood 2 weeks post-SBRT. This sample's treatment: 15 Gy SBRT to primary tumor, nephrectomy 4 weeks later. The sample in question was blood, obtained from a patient whose treatment included radiotherapy and nephrectomy. These receptors were taken from a woman aged 50 to 60 with renal cell carcinoma.

This clone has just one count. This rearrangement joins TRBV6-6 to TRBJ2-3; unclear D gene. CDR3 length equals 15 residues. V lost 4 bases, J lost 0 bases, and 11 bases lay in between. The germline V gene has CDR1 MNHNY and CDR2 SVGAGI (reference sequence). For the CDR3, the DNA is TGTGCCAGCAGTTCCCCCGGACCTAGCACAGATACGCAGTATTTT. Translating gives CASSSPGPSTDTQYF.

This chain uses TRBV30 with TRBJ1-6; 9 bases fit TRBD1. The germline V gene encodes CDR1 GTSNPN and CDR2 SVGIG (reference sequence). There are 12 residues in the CDR3. The J segment lost 10 bases and the V segment lost 5 bases, leaving 3 bases of the junction unmatched. CDR3 amino acids: CAWGQGFSPLHF. The CDR3 DNA reads TGTGCCTGGGGACAGGGGTTCTCACCCCTCCACTTT. The variable domain in full, with the rest retrieved from reference TRBV30 and TRBJ1-6, is SQTIHQWPATLVQPVGSPLSLECTVEGTSNPNLYWYRQAAGRGLQLLFYSVGIGQISSEVPQNLSASRPQDRQFILSSKKLLLSDSGFYLCAWGQGFSPLHFGNGTRLTVT.

V is TRBV6-5 and J is TRBJ1-6; D call uncertain. The germline CDR1 and CDR2 sequences are MNHEY and SVGAGI. V lost 10 bases, J lost 9 bases, and 13 bases lay in between. The CDR3 spans 12 residues. CDR3 nucleotide sequence: TGTGCCACCACCTTTCGGGGTTCACCCCTCCACTTT. Encoded protein: CATTFRGSPLHF.

This chain connects TRBV5-1 to TRBJ2-5, with 10 bases lining up with TRBD1. The CDR3 length is 15 residues. The J segment lost 1 base and the V segment lost 0 bases, leaving 0 bases of the junction unmatched. Germline V lookup: CDR1 SGHRS, CDR2 YFSETQ. CDR3 coding DNA: TGCGCCAGCAGCTTGGGGACAGGGGGCCAAGAGACCCAGTACTTC. Protein: CASSLGTGGQETQYF.

The DNA of the CDR3 is TGTGCCAGCAGCCCTAGATCGTCCTTGACTAGCGGGGACGAGCAGTACTTC. Translated: CASSPRSSLTSGDEQYF. This rearrangement joins TRBV9 to TRBJ2-5, with 11 bases that match TRBD2. TRBJ2-7 matches the DNA end more closely, so the J call is doubtful. CDR1 and CDR2 from the germline V gene are SGDLS and YYNGEE. The CDR3 spans 17 residues.

V and J are TRBV10-2 and TRBJ1-6, with TRBD1 matching 10 bases. V shed 5 bases and J 9 bases; nucleotides not matched to a gene: 4. Germline V gene lookup returns CDR1 WSHSY and CDR2 SAAADI. The CDR3 spans 14 residues. The chain's CDR3 is CASSRQGASSPLHF. CDR3 bases: TGCGCCAGCAGTCGACAGGGGGCTTCTTCACCCCTCCACTTT.

V usage is TRBV6-5 and J usage is TRBJ2-5; D might be TRBD2 (7 bases). CDR1 and CDR2 from the germline V gene are MNHEY and SVGAGI. Trimming took 2 bases from V and 5 from J, leaving 15 bases between them. There are 15 residues in the CDR3. CDR3 loop: CASSYGGGPSETQYF. The CDR3 region has the DNA TGTGCCAGCAGTTACGGGGGGGGGCCTTCGGAGACCCAGTACTTC.